This record covers a single T cell receptor beta chain. Its antigen is undetermined. The length of the CDR3 is 15 residues. Germline V gives CDR1 SGHTS, CDR2 YDEGEE. V was clipped by 3 bases and J by 0 bases; unmatched bases: 3. Libraries were prepared by immunoSEQ multiplex PCR; TCRdb keeps only in-frame clonotypes and omits some of them. The sample lists around 400,000 clones; 83% were seen once. Noted treatment: 19 received Ad26.COV2.S at low or high dose, single or two shots; roughly 5 received placebo; per-sample allocation not given. Day 63 after the first injection of vaccine or placebo was the sampling time. The entry originates in a study of Ad26.COV2.S vaccination and SARS-CoV-2 variants. For the study at large: The donor was enrolled in the Ad26.COV2.S arm of the COV1001 trial. The study gave Ad26.COV2.S intramuscularly, once or twice 56 days apart. Study results and caveats: Assessments of TCR breadth and depth may have underestimated the total T cell responses. Vaccinated individuals (as opposed to placebo recipients) had higher spike-specific TCR breadth.

The clonotype comes from a person aged 18-65 years who received the Ad26.COV2.S COVID-19 vaccine or a placebo. The sequenced sample was peripheral blood, obtained in a trial of Ad26.COV2.S vaccine versus placebo. The gene calls are TRBV5-8 and TRBJ1-5, with 7 bases fitting TRBD1. The CDR3 DNA follows: TGTGCCAGCAGCTCGGGACAGATTAGCAATCAGCCCCAGCATTTT. It encodes CASSSGQISNQPQHF. Variable domain in full (rest from reference TRBV5-8 and TRBJ1-5): EAGVTQSPTHLIKTRGQQATLRCSPISGHTSVYWYQQALGLGLQFLLWYDEGEERNRGNFPPRFSGRQFPNYSSELNVNALELEDSALYLCASSSGQISNQPQHFGDGTRLSIL.